The 25 T cell receptor beta chains given below trace back to one sample, sequenced in a study of blood T cells in healthy people across ages. The use of a sample-barcoded 5' primer and a J-beta primer mix characterized a second PCR of roughly 6 to 11 cycles. TCRdb reprocessed the 5' RACE reads via MiXCR and lists one record per CDR3 protein. The repertoire has hundreds of thousands of distinct CDR3 sequences, 24% of them found once; the top ten carry roughly 9.4%. These same records also appear under a second study, on T cells of mothers and their children.

Material for sequencing was blood. Receptors originate from a boy aged 5-17 years in good health.

This chain joins TRBV7-9 and TRBJ2-1, with 9 bases matching TRBD1. The DNA matches TRBJ2-5 better at its end, which makes the J call doubtful. CDR1 SEHNR and CDR2 FQNEAQ come from the germline V gene (reference sequence). CDR3 length: 14 residues. CDR3 amino acids: CASSQQGARETQYF. CDR3 coding DNA: TGTGCCAGCAGCCAACAGGGGGCAAGGGAGACCCAGTACTTC.

This clonotype was seen a handful of times. V gene TRBV10-3 combines with J gene TRBJ2-7; 7 bases agree with TRBD1. The J segment lost 5 bases and the V segment lost 6 bases, leaving 4 bases of the junction unmatched. This CDR3 is 12 amino acids long. Germline CDR1 reads ENHRY; CDR2 reads SYGVKD. The CDR3 region has the DNA TGTGCCATCAGATCCACAGGGGACGAGCAGTACTTC. Protein sequence: CAIRSTGDEQYF.

This clonotype was seen a few times. The V gene is TRBV7-3, the J gene TRBJ2-5; 8 nucleotides match TRBD1. The length of the CDR3 is 13 residues. Trimming removed 5 bases from V and 5 bases from J; junction bases left unmatched: 4. CDR1 is SGHTA, CDR2 FQGTGA, per germline. The CDR3 protein is CASSQGAQETQYF. CDR3 DNA sequence: TGTGCCAGCAGCCAGGGGGCGCAGGAGACCCAGTACTTC.

V gene TRBV7-2 combines with J gene TRBJ2-5, with 11 bases lining up with TRBD2. V shed 4 bases, J shed 3 bases, and the junction held 7 bases outside the gene matches. CDR1 and CDR2 from the germline V gene are SGHTA and FQGNSA. The CDR3 length is 16 residues. CDR3 protein: CASSSRLAGRKETQYF. The CDR3 region has the DNA TGTGCCAGCAGCTCCCGACTAGCGGGGAGGAAAGAGACCCAGTACTTC. The variable domain in full, completed from reference TRBV7-2 and TRBJ2-5, reads GAGVSQSPSNKVTEKGKDVELRCDPISGHTALYWYRQSLGQGLEFLIYFQGNSAPDKSGLPSDRFSAERTGGSVSTLTIQRTQQEDSAVYLCASSSRLAGRKETQYFGPGTRLLVL.

This clonotype was detected a few times. This chain joins TRBV5-6 and TRBJ2-2; D possibly corresponds to TRBD1 (5 bases). The CDR3 has 13 residues. V lost 5 bases to trimming and J lost 6 bases, with 11 bases between them. From germline, CDR1 is SGHDT and CDR2 YYEEEE. The CDR3 DNA sequence: TGTGCCAGCAGACCCAGGGCGGCCGGGGAGCTGTTTTTT. This gives the protein CASRPRAAGELFF. The whole variable domain, remainder taken from reference TRBV5-6 and TRBJ2-2, is DAGVTQSPTHLIKTRGQQVTLRCSPKSGHDTVSWYQQALGQGPQFIFQYYEEEERQRGNFPDRFSGHQFPNYSSELNVNALLLGDSALYLCASRPRAAGELFFGEGSRLTVL.

The table lists this clonotype with a few counts. The chain recombines TRBV6-2 or TRBV6-3 with TRBJ2-7, with D perhaps being TRBD1 or TRBD2 (5 bases each). The V end lost 7 bases, the J end lost 1 base, and 14 bases lay between the germline ends. CDR1 MNHEY and CDR2 SVGEGT come from the germline V gene. This CDR3 spans 14 amino acids. CDR3 residues: CASTSGTASYEQYF. As DNA, the CDR3 is TGTGCCAGCACCTCCGGGACGGCTTCCTACGAGCAGTACTTC.

The chain employs TRBV5-1 and TRBJ2-1, with TRBD2 identical over 8 bases. Trimming removed 0 bases from V and 5 bases from J; junction bases left unmatched: 7. The CDR3 sequence is 16 residues long. Germline V lookup: CDR1 SGHRS, CDR2 YFSETQ. CDR3 sequence: CASSLGRAGADNEQFF. CDR3 sequence (DNA): TGCGCCAGCAGCTTGGGTCGAGCGGGGGCCGACAATGAGCAGTTCTTC.

The sample holds many counts of this clonotype. The V and J genes are TRBV4-1 and TRBJ2-1; 14 bases are a match to TRBD2. Germline-derived CDR1 and CDR2 are MGHRA and YSYEKL. The trim removed 3 bases at V and 8 bases at J, leaving 15 bases unmatched. This CDR3 is built from 19 residues. CDR3 in amino acids: CASSQDIHAPGLAGDEQFF. The CDR3 coding sequence is TGCGCCAGCAGCCAGGACATTCACGCACCGGGACTAGCGGGAGATGAGCAGTTCTTC.

This clonotype was found a few times. The CDR3 coding sequence is TGTGCCAGCAGTTACTCGGGGGGCTCAGCCAAAAACATTCAGTACTTC. Its translation: CASSYSGGSAKNIQYF. V and J are TRBV6-5 and TRBJ2-4; D tentatively fits TRBD1 or TRBD2 (6 bases each). The CDR3 runs to 16 residues. From germline, CDR1 is MNHEY and CDR2 SVGAGI. The V gene lost 0 bases and the J gene lost 0 bases, with 9 bases spanning the gap.

Points on this clonotype: No conserved phenylalanine or tryptophan is present at the end of the CDR3, so a read error is the likely explanation. The rearrangement joins TRBV11-2 to TRBJ2-1, with TRBD2 matching over 12 bases. In germline, CDR1 is SGHAT, CDR2 FQNNGV. The CDR3 length is 20 residues. V gave up 5 bases and J gave up 10 bases; unmatched junction bases: 24. CDR3 amino acids: CASSRDRGNGLAGLSREQFL. CDR3 sequence (DNA): TGTGCCAGCAGCCGCGACCGGGGGAATGGACTAGCGGGGCTATCGCGGGAGCAGTTCCTC.

The chain couples TRBV9 to TRBJ2-7, with D possibly TRBD2 on 6 matching bases. Germline values: CDR1 SGDLS, CDR2 YYNGEE. This CDR3 comprises 12 residues. Trimming took 3 bases from V and 4 from J, leaving 8 bases between them. CDR3 amino acids: CASSGSGYEQYF. The CDR3 nucleotides are TGTGCCAGCAGCGGGAGCGGGTACGAGCAGTACTTC.

CDR3 amino acids: CASSLIPGHLYNEQFF. DNA of the CDR3: TGCGCCAGCAGCTTGATTCCGGGACATCTCTACAATGAGCAGTTCTTC. The chain carries TRBV5-1 and TRBJ2-1; a possible D gene is TRBD1 (6 bases). CDR1 SGHRS and CDR2 YFSETQ come from the germline V gene. The CDR3 spans 16 residues. The V and J ends lost 1 base and 3 bases respectively, with 14 bases between them.

This clonotype was counted between two and nine times. The gene calls are TRBV4-3 and TRBJ2-1, with TRBD2 matching over 9 bases. V trimming: 0 bases; J trimming: 5 bases; junction bases outside the gene matches: 8. CDR1 and CDR2 from the germline V gene are LGHNA and YSLEER. The CDR3 runs to 17 residues. The CDR3 spells CASSQEFLAGPDNEQFF. CDR3 DNA: TGCGCCAGCAGCCAAGAATTCCTAGCGGGGCCGGACAATGAGCAGTTCTTC.

The table lists this clonotype with a few counts. The chain employs TRBV20-1 and TRBJ2-7, with 11 bases identical to TRBD2. Germline V CDR1 and CDR2: DFQATT, SNEGSKA (reference sequence). This CDR3 has 14 residues. After removal of 3 bases from V and 6 bases from J, the junction contained 7 bases not matched to a gene. CDR3 in DNA: TGCAGTGCTAGTGCCGGGACTAGCGGTCTCGAGCAGTACTTC. This translates into CSASAGTSGLEQYF.

This clonotype was seen more than once but under ten times. This chain links TRBV7-2 with TRBJ2-5; D tentatively fits TRBD1 or TRBD2 (5 bases each). Germline assignment: CDR1 SGHTA and CDR2 FQGNSA. The CDR3 sequence is 14 residues long. V gave up 1 base and J gave up 5 bases, with 11 bases separating them. The CDR3 nucleotides read TGTGCCAGCAGCTTAGAGAGGGGTGGGGAGACCCAGTACTTC. As protein: CASSLERGGETQYF.

The CDR3: CASSLHSGQETQYF. The CDR3 DNA reads as TGTGCCAGCAGTCTCCATAGCGGGCAAGAGACCCAGTACTTC. The V gene is TRBV12-3 or TRBV12-4, the J gene TRBJ2-7; 7 bases agree with TRBD2. The end of the DNA is better explained by TRBJ2-5, so the J call may be wrong. The CDR3 sequence is 14 residues long.

The genes are TRBV5-1 and TRBJ2-1, with TRBD2 identical over 9 bases. The germline V gene encodes CDR1 SGHRS and CDR2 YFSETQ. This CDR3 spans 14 amino acids. Trimming cost V 4 bases and J 7 bases; bases outside gene matches: 6. CDR3 coding DNA: TGCGCCAGCAGCATTGGGACTAGCCCTAATGAGCAGTTCTTC. This sequence encodes CASSIGTSPNEQFF.

A single count supports this clonotype. V and J are TRBV12-3 or TRBV12-4 and TRBJ2-2; D ambiguous. The CDR3 has 13 amino acids. V lost 6 bases, J lost 2 bases, and 7 bases lay in between. CDR3 in amino acids: CASRGQNTGELFF. DNA of the CDR3: TGTGCCAGCAGAGGTCAAAACACCGGGGAGCTGTTTTTT.

Ten or more counts support this clonotype. The V and J genes are TRBV11-2 and TRBJ2-7; TRBD1 agrees at 8 bases. Looked up from germline, CDR1 is SGHAT and CDR2 is FQNNGV. V lost 3 bases and J lost 1; bases outside the gene matches: 2. CDR3 size: 14 residues. CDR3 bases: TGTGCCAGCAGCTTCCAGGGGGCTTCCTACGAGCAGTACTTC. The encoded protein is CASSFQGASYEQYF.

V gene TRBV7-2 combines with J gene TRBJ2-1; 12 positions agree with TRBD2. The V gene's germline CDR1 is SGHTA and CDR2 FQGNSA. With 2 bases clipped from V and 1 base from J, the junction kept 3 bases outside the gene matches. The CDR3 is 17 amino acids. This chain's CDR3 is CASSLMLAGGSYNEQFF. For the CDR3, the DNA is TGTGCCAGCAGCTTAATGCTAGCGGGGGGGTCCTACAATGAGCAGTTCTTC.

This clonotype occurred a few times. This rearrangement joins TRBV6-2 or TRBV6-3 to TRBJ1-2, with a weak D call TRBD1 (6 bases). V lost 7 bases to trimming and J lost 6 bases, with 9 bases between them. The CDR3 loop spans 11 amino acids. The germline CDR1 and CDR2 sequences are MNHEY and SVGEGT. The CDR3 loop is CASNQGHGYTF. In nucleotides, the CDR3 is TGTGCCAGCAACCAGGGGCATGGCTACACCTTC.

This sequence joins TRBV11-1 and TRBJ2-4, with D unclear. This CDR3 contains 15 residues. Looked up from germline, CDR1 is SGHAT and CDR2 is FQDESV (reference sequence). V lost 2 bases to trimming and J lost 5 bases, with 13 bases between them. The CDR3 spells CASSLSQTHQNIQYF. For the CDR3, the DNA is TGTGCCAGCAGCTTATCGCAAACCCACCAAAACATTCAGTACTTC. Using reference TRBV11-1 and TRBJ2-4 for the parts outside the CDR3, the full variable domain is EAEVAQSPRYKITEKSQAVAFWCDPISGHATLYWYRQILGQGPELLVQFQDESVVDDSQLPKDRFSAERLKGVDSTLKIQPAELGDSAMYLCASSLSQTHQNIQYFGAGTRLSVL.

This clonotype was counted a few times. The chain is built from TRBV10-3 and TRBJ1-1; TRBD1 aligns across 7 bases. J was trimmed by 8 bases and V by 0 bases; bases with no gene match: 3. Germline V gene lookup returns CDR1 ENHRY and CDR2 SYGVKD. The CDR3 totals 13 residues. The CDR3 is CAISESSTGEAFF. CDR3 nucleotides: TGTGCCATCAGTGAGTCCTCGACAGGGGAAGCTTTCTTT.

This clonotype was counted at least ten times. This chain joins TRBV25-1 and TRBJ1-5, with D possibly being TRBD1 (5 bases). The CDR3 is 12 amino acids. V was cut by 5 bases and J by 5 bases, with 7 bases left in between. CDR1 and CDR2 from the germline V gene are MGHDK and SYGVNS. The CDR3 coding sequence is TGTGCCAGCAGTAAAGGGGATCAGCCCCAGCATTTT. Translation gives CASSKGDQPQHF.

This chain links TRBV29-1 with TRBJ2-5; 8 nucleotides agree with TRBD1. The J call may not be correct, given that the DNA end is closer to TRBJ2-1. This CDR3 is 13 amino acids long. Germline lookup yields CDR1 SQVTM and CDR2 ANQGSEA. The CDR3 coding sequence is TGCAGCGTGGGGACCGACAGGGGAGGTGTGCAGTTCTTC. Amino acids: CSVGTDRGGVQFF.